This T cell receptor (beta chain) is from a study of OX40 agonist ivuxolimab in advanced cancers. Study at large: Cohort: about 80% men, mean age around 60, aged roughly 20 to 79. Past anti-PD-1, anti-PD-L1 or anti-CTLA-4 therapy was accepted, and 40% had received some.

Regarding this clone: Its antigen is as yet unknown.

Notes on the study in general: Some patients without response likewise showed low normalized clonal expansion. Antigen specificity of clonally expanded peripheral T cells was not established.

Looked up from germline, CDR1 is ENHRY and CDR2 is SYGVKD. There are 15 residues in the CDR3. V lost 6 bases to trimming and J lost 5 bases, with 18 bases between them. Sequencing used immunoSEQ multiplex PCR; TCRdb keeps in-frame clones, though not all of them. Found here are tens of thousands of clones, about 87% of them singletons; the top ten hold 6.5% to 8.5%. This chain connects TRBV10-3 to TRBJ2-3; D may match TRBD1 or TRBD2 (6 bases each). This TCR came from an adult with an advanced solid tumor such as melanoma, head and neck, liver or kidney cancer. Here the sequenced sample was CD4+ or CD8+ T cells sorted from blood, taken in a trial of the OX40 agonist ivuxolimab. Written as DNA, the CDR3 is TGTGCCATCAGGGGCGGGACATCGGGTATAGATACGCAGTATTTT. This encodes CAIRGGTSGIDTQYF.